The TCR beta chain described here comes from a study of T cells after yellow fever vaccination. As for the study in general: In the case of low-cell-number fractions, SMART-Seq v4 Ultra Low Input was used for preparation.

The V gene's germline CDR1 is MGHDK and CDR2 SYGVNS. The length of the CDR3 is 14 residues. V lost 4 bases and J 6 bases, leaving 13 bases between the germline ends. Universal primer sites and UMIs were introduced during 5'RACE template-switching synthesis of TCR cDNA. Each CDR3 protein is one row after TCRdb ran MiXCR on the 5' RACE reads. The sample has approximately 30,000 distinct CDR3 sequences, under 4.5% seen once. This clonotype was observed at least ten times. The chain employs TRBV25-1 and TRBJ2-1, with D possibly being TRBD2 (7 bases). This clonotype originated in a man aged 25 to 40 who received the YFV17D yellow fever vaccine. The starting material was CD8+ T cells sorted from PBMCs, obtained 5 days after the yellow fever booster vaccination. The CDR3 DNA reads as TGTGCCAGCAGTGCGGGGGGCGCGGGCAATGAGCAGTTCTTC. It yields the protein CASSAGGAGNEQFF.